This TCR beta chain was identified during a study of shared clonotypes between healthy human individuals. The overall study: Serving as donors were a couple of women and three men, whose ages spanned 18 to 49.

The assay was carried out at the deep level. Genomic DNA (from each subset) was split evenly across several immunoSEQ plates. Unsorted PBMC contributed approximately 300 ng DNA, about 30,000 T cell genomes, to each replicate PCR. The data were produced by immunoSEQ multiplex PCR, yet TCRdb's version contains in-frame clones alone and is incomplete. The data show roughly 95,000 clones, around 47% seen once. CDR3 length equals 15 residues. The germline V gene has CDR1 MDHEN and CDR2 SYDVKM. Unmatched junction bases numbered 11, after V lost 5 bases and J lost 6 bases. This chain links TRBV28 with TRBJ1-2; 8 bases are shared with TRBD1. The receptor was derived from a woman aged 40-49 years in good health. Some clones in this sample may be carry-over from other donors' samples. Sequences were obtained from PBMCs. CDR3 in amino acids: CASSALDREGNGYTF. In nucleotides, the CDR3 is TGTGCCAGCAGTGCCCTGGACAGGGAAGGAAATGGCTACACCTTC.